A single sample is the source of the 2 T cell receptor beta chains below, sequenced in a study of blood T cells in healthy people across ages. Next came a second PCR, run for about 6 to 11 cycles, which used a sample-barcoded 5' primer along with a J-beta primer mix. From the 5' RACE reads, TCRdb called clonotypes with MiXCR, one entry per CDR3 protein. The sample includes more than 1 million distinct CDR3 sequences, less than 50% of them seen just once. The sample comprised blood. The source is a woman aged 55-69 years in good health.

This clonotype was found once. The J gene is TRBJ1-5, the V gene TRBV5-8; the D gene is possibly TRBD1 (5 bases). CDR1 is SGHTS, CDR2 YDEGEE, per germline. The CDR3 is 16 residues long. The V and J ends lost 4 bases and 0 bases respectively, with 14 bases between them. CDR3 DNA: TGTGCCAGCAGCCACCGGGACGGGAATAGCAATCAGCCCCAGCATTTT. This encodes CASSHRDGNSNQPQHF. Using reference TRBV5-8 and TRBJ1-5 for the parts outside the CDR3, the full variable domain is EAGVTQSPTHLIKTRGQQATLRCSPISGHTSVYWYQQALGLGLQFLLWYDEGEERNRGNFPPRFSGRQFPNYSSELNVNALELEDSALYLCASSHRDGNSNQPQHFGDGTRLSIL.

This chain uses TRBV5-1 with TRBJ2-7; tentative D call: TRBD2 (5 bases). There are 15 residues in the CDR3. V shed 4 bases and J shed 7 bases, with 21 bases lying between them. Germline loops: CDR1 SGHRS, CDR2 YFSETQ. The CDR3 sequence is CASSQTAGSYNEQYF. CDR3 DNA: TGCGCCAGCAGCCAAACCGCGGGCTCCTACAATGAGCAGTACTTC.